These 22 T cell receptor beta chains were sequenced from one sample in a study of STAT5B mutations in CD4+ large granular lymphocyte leukemia. Sequencing was performed with immunoSEQ multiplex PCR; in TCRdb, only in-frame clones are kept and a portion is missing. The table has just under 35,000 clones, about 70% seen once. The specimen sequenced was CD4+ T cells from blood buffy coats. Source of these receptors: a human donor in good health.

The gene calls are TRBV25-1 and TRBJ1-1; 8 bases fit TRBD1. Germline loops: CDR1 MGHDK, CDR2 SYGVNS. Losses at the gene ends were 0 bases for V and 5 bases for J; bases not matched to a gene: 11. The length of the CDR3 is 17 residues. The CDR3 nucleotides are TGTGCCAGCAGTGAATATCAGGGGGCGAAAGGGGGGACTGAAGCTTTCTTT. This encodes CASSEYQGAKGGTEAFF.

This sequence joins TRBV6-1 and TRBJ2-1; D may be TRBD1 or TRBD2 (6 bases each). Germline CDR1 is MNHNS and CDR2 is SASEGT. CDR3 size: 14 residues. V gave up 6 bases and J gave up 9 bases, with 18 bases separating them. DNA for the CDR3: TGTGCCAGCAGCGGAGGGGGGATAGTGGTTGAGCAGTTCTTC. Translating gives CASSGGGIVVEQFF.

This clone has a handful of counts. The chain joins TRBV4-2 to TRBJ1-2; 7 bases fit TRBD1. The V gene's germline CDR1 is LGHNA and CDR2 YNFKEQ. The V gene end was trimmed by 1 base and the J gene end by 4 bases; junction bases not matched to a gene: 6. The CDR3 totals 15 residues. The CDR3 coding sequence is TGTGCCAGCAGCCAAGGACAGGGAAATTCCTATGGCTACACCTTC. Its protein is CASSQGQGNSYGYTF.

The rearrangement uses TRBV28 and TRBJ2-5; 7 nucleotides align to TRBD2. The junction had 7 bases not matched to a gene; V was cut back by 2 bases and J by 4 bases. Germline CDR1 and CDR2: MDHEN and SYDVKM. CDR3 length: 15 amino acids. The CDR3 here is CASSLTGGRRETQYF. DNA for the CDR3: TGTGCCAGCAGTTTAACGGGGGGAAGGCGAGAGACCCAGTACTTC.

This clone was seen a few times. The chain employs TRBV13 and TRBJ1-5; D is undetermined. Germline CDR1 reads PRHDT; CDR2 reads FYEKMQ (reference sequence). The CDR3 loop spans 13 amino acids. The V end lost 4 bases, the J end lost 11 bases, and 15 bases lay between the germline ends. The CDR3 bases are TGTGCCAGCAGCTCCGGTTTAGCCTCAGCCCAGCATTTT. This sequence encodes CASSSGLASAQHF.

This chain uses TRBV14 with TRBJ1-2; no firm D call. Germline CDR1 is SGHDN and CDR2 is FVKESK. Trimming took 2 bases from V and 8 from J, leaving 12 bases between them. The CDR3 is 13 amino acids. The CDR3 region is CASSQTTLLGYTF. The DNA of the CDR3 is TGTGCCAGCAGCCAAACCACCTTACTCGGCTACACCTTC.

The genes are TRBV7-9 and TRBJ1-2, with TRBD1 as a possible D gene (6 bases). The CDR3 consists of 15 residues. The ends were cut back, 2 bases at V and 2 bases at J, with 12 bases in the middle. Per the germline V gene, CDR1 is SEHNR and CDR2 is FQNEAQ (reference sequence). CDR3 DNA sequence: TGTGCCAGCAGCTTATTCGACAGGCTCAACTATGGCTACACCTTC. Its protein product is CASSLFDRLNYGYTF.

This clone came up a few times. The chain recombines TRBV5-1 with TRBJ1-1, with D possibly being TRBD1 (6 bases). Per the germline V gene, CDR1 is SGHRS and CDR2 is YFSETQ. There are 16 residues in the CDR3. V lost 0 bases to trimming and J lost 1 base, with 13 bases between them. CDR3 amino acids: CASSLAPGAGNTEAFF. CDR3 nucleotides: TGCGCCAGCAGCTTGGCCCCAGGGGCTGGGAACACTGAAGCTTTCTTT.

V and J are TRBV7-2 and TRBJ1-1; no clear D. Trimming pared 6 bases from V and 1 base from J, leaving 15 bases between. The germline CDR1 and CDR2 sequences are SGHTA and FQGNSA. This CDR3 comprises 15 residues. The CDR3 spells CASSPTRRWNTEAFF. DNA of the CDR3: TGTGCCAGCAGTCCCACTCGCCGGTGGAACACTGAAGCTTTCTTT.

The CDR3 is CASIARANTGELFF. The CDR3 coding sequence is TGTGCCAGCATTGCCAGGGCGAACACCGGGGAGCTGTTTTTT. The chain couples TRBV6-6 to TRBJ2-2, with D possibly matching TRBD1 (5 bases). Trimming cost V 7 bases and J 0 bases, with 9 bases left between them. The CDR3 runs to 14 residues. The germline V gene has CDR1 MNHNY and CDR2 SVGAGI (reference sequence).

V and J are TRBV19 and TRBJ1-1; D is undetermined. The CDR3 runs 15 residues. Trimming removed 5 bases from V and 0 bases from J, with 13 bases in between. CDR1 and CDR2 from the germline V gene are LNHDA and SQIVND (reference sequence). The CDR3 reads CASSLRGGMNTEAFF. The CDR3 coding sequence is TGTGCCAGTAGTCTGAGAGGAGGCATGAACACTGAAGCTTTCTTT.

This clone has more than one count but fewer than ten. The V and J genes are TRBV10-3 and TRBJ1-1; no firm D call. V lost 3 bases and J 1 base, leaving 6 bases between the germline ends. The CDR3 covers 13 residues. Germline CDR1 and CDR2: ENHRY and SYGVKD. CDR3 DNA: TGTGCCATCAGTGAACCCAGGAACACTGAAGCTTTCTTT. This translates into CAISEPRNTEAFF.

The chain carries TRBV6-1 and TRBJ2-1; 13 positions agree with TRBD2. This CDR3 spans 15 amino acids. Germline V gives CDR1 MNHNS, CDR2 SASEGT. The junction had 1 base not matched to a gene; V was cut back by 4 bases and J by 4 bases. CDR3 sequence reads: CASSGLAGGYNEQFF. In DNA, the CDR3 is TGTGCCAGCAGTGGACTAGCGGGGGGATACAATGAGCAGTTCTTC.

This chain uses TRBV7-6 with TRBJ2-5; weak D call: TRBD2 (6 bases). From germline, CDR1 is SGHVS and CDR2 FNYEAQ. CDR3 length equals 14 residues. Trimming took off 4 bases at V and 3 bases at J, with 12 bases between the two ends. The DNA of the CDR3 is TGTGCCAGCAGCTCCTTGACGGGGGAAGAGACCCAGTACTTC. Translated: CASSSLTGEETQYF.

This clone appeared a single time. The chain joins TRBV10-3 to TRBJ1-5; weak D call: TRBD1 (5 bases). From germline, CDR1 is ENHRY and CDR2 SYGVKD. Trimming removed 6 bases at V and 0 bases at J, with 6 bases between. The CDR3 spans 13 residues. CDR3 amino acids: CAIRDNSNQPQHF. The CDR3 coding sequence is TGTGCCATCAGGGACAATAGCAATCAGCCCCAGCATTTT.

This chain connects TRBV4-3 to TRBJ1-2; D call uncertain. V lost 1 base to trimming and J lost 5 bases, with 11 bases between them. Germline CDR1 and CDR2: LGHNA and YSLEER. The CDR3 has 14 amino acids. The CDR3: CASSQGPVGYGYTF. The CDR3 region has the DNA TGCGCCAGCAGCCAAGGCCCCGTGGGGTATGGCTACACCTTC.

This chain links TRBV6-5 with TRBJ1-2, with TRBD1 identical over 7 bases. The CDR3 loop spans 13 amino acids. The V gene's germline CDR1 is MNHEY and CDR2 SVGAGI. The V gene end was trimmed by 6 bases and the J gene end by 7 bases; junction bases not matched to a gene: 8. The CDR3 sequence: CASRLGQAGGYTF. CDR3 coding DNA: TGTGCCAGCAGATTAGGACAGGCCGGTGGCTACACCTTC.

The CDR3 loop is CASSPAPPPYEQYF. The CDR3 coding sequence is TGTGCCAGCAGCCCGGCTCCCCCCCCCTACGAGCAGTACTTC. The chain carries TRBV7-6 and TRBJ2-7; no definite D call. The CDR3 has 14 residues. Germline CDR1 SGHVS, CDR2 FNYEAQ. The V end was cut by 5 bases, the J end by 2 bases, with 13 bases between.

The chain is built from TRBV7-2 and TRBJ2-3; no clear D gene. The CDR3 runs to 13 residues. V dropped 4 bases and J dropped 1 base, with 6 bases sitting between them. Germline V gives CDR1 SGHTA, CDR2 FQGNSA. CDR3 sequence (DNA): TGTGCCAGCAGCTACGGAGGCACAGATACGCAGTATTTT. This translates into CASSYGGTDTQYF.

The V and J genes are TRBV9 and TRBJ2-5, with D possibly being TRBD2 (7 bases). V was clipped by 3 bases and J by 2 bases, with 14 bases between them. This CDR3 has 15 amino acids. The V gene's germline CDR1 is SGDLS and CDR2 YYNGEE. The CDR3 reads CASSGGGATQETQYF. The CDR3 bases are TGTGCCAGCAGCGGAGGGGGGGCTACACAAGAGACCCAGTACTTC.

The chain employs TRBV9 and TRBJ2-3; no clear D gene. V shed 0 bases and J shed 4 bases, with 9 bases lying between them. This CDR3 contains 14 residues. Germline V gene lookup returns CDR1 SGDLS and CDR2 YYNGEE. CDR3 protein: CASSVGPTADTQYF. The CDR3 bases are TGTGCCAGCAGCGTAGGCCCCACCGCAGATACGCAGTATTTT.

The chain carries TRBV23-1 and TRBJ1-3; 10 nucleotides line up with TRBD1. TRBV23-1 is an open reading frame, and its role is uncertain. Germline trimming cut 6 bases from V and 8 bases from J; bases unmatched to any gene: 10. The CDR3 has 15 amino acids. The CDR3 sequence: CASSPGTGVGYTIYF. The CDR3 DNA reads as TGCGCCAGCAGCCCGGGGACAGGGGTAGGATACACCATATATTTT.